The T cell receptor beta chain described here comes from a study of shared clonotypes between healthy human individuals. Turning to the study itself: Per donor, CD8 memory used one plate, CD8 naive used two, CD4 memory used three and CD4 naive used three. Study-wide findings and caveats: Estimated clonotype richness was generally higher in naive than memory subsets. Since donors were few, the genetic and exposure-history diversity represented was limited.

As concerns this clone: The antigen is undetermined.

Nashville, Tennessee was home to all donors, who were Caucasian adults. The assay was immunoSEQ multiplex PCR, and TCRdb's table has in-frame clones only and misses some. The repertoire holds a few million clones, with about 92% as singletons. The germline V and J ends were trimmed by 3 bases and 1 base, with 12 bases remaining between them. Germline CDR1 WSHSY, CDR2 SAAADI. This CDR3 is built from 15 residues. The chain is built from TRBV10-2 and TRBJ2-5; no definite D call. This receptor was taken from a young man in good health. Some clones in this sample may be carry-over from other donors' samples. The sequenced sample consisted of naive CD4+ T cells from PBMCs. Subset reported: CD45RA+ positively selected. CDR3 region: CASSERYFIQETQYF. As DNA, the CDR3 is TGCGCCAGCAGTGAAAGATATTTCATCCAAGAGACCCAGTACTTC.